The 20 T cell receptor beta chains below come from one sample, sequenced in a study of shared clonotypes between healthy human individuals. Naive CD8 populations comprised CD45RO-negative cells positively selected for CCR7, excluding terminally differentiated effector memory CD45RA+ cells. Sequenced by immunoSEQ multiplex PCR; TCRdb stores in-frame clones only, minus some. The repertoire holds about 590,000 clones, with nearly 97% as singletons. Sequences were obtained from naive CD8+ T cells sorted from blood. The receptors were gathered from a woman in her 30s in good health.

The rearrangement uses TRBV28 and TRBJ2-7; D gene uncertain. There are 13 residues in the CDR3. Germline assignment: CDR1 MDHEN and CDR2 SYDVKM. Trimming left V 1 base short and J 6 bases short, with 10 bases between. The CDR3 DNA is TGTGCCAGCAGTTTATTAAAGCGAAGCGAGCAGTACTTC. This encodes CASSLLKRSEQYF.

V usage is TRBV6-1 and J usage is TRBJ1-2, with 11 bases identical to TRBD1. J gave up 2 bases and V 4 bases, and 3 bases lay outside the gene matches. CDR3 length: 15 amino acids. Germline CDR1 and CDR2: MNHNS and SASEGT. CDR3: CASSGWTGGNYGYTF. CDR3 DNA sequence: TGTGCCAGCAGTGGATGGACAGGGGGCAACTATGGCTACACCTTC.

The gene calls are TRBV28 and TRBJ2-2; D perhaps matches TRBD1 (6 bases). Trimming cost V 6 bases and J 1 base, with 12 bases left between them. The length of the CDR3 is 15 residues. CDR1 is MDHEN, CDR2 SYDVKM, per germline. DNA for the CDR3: TGTGCCAGCAGGGATGGACAGATGAACACCGGGGAGCTGTTTTTT. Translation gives CASRDGQMNTGELFF.

The chain's CDR3 is CASSDVFLAGTEAFF. In DNA, the CDR3 is TGTGCCAGCAGTGATGTATTCCTGGCGGGGACTGAAGCTTTCTTT. The chain is built from TRBV6-1 and TRBJ1-1; D ambiguous. Deletions cut 3 bases from V and 5 bases from J, with 16 bases between. The CDR3 totals 15 residues. Per the germline V gene, CDR1 is MNHNS and CDR2 is SASEGT.

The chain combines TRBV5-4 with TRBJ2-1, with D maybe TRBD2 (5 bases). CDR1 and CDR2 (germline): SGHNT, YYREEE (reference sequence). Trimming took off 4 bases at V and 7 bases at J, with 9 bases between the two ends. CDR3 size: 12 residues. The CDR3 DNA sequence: TGTGCCAGCAGCCAAACGGGGAATGAGCAGTTCTTC. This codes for CASSQTGNEQFF.

This CDR3 reads CASSPRTSGAYEQYF. CDR3 DNA sequence: TGTGCCAGCAGCCCCAGGACTAGCGGGGCCTACGAGCAGTACTTC. This chain joins TRBV5-4 and TRBJ2-7, with 12 positions matching TRBD2. There are 15 residues in the CDR3. V lost 4 bases to trimming and J lost 2 bases; unmatched junction nucleotides: 4. The V gene's germline CDR1 is SGHNT and CDR2 YYREEE (reference sequence).

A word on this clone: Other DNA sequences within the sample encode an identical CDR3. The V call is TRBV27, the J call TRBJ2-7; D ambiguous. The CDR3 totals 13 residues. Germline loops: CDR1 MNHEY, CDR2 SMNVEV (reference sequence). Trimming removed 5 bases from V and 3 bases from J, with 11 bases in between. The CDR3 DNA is TGTGCCAGCAGTCCCGGTGGCGGCTACGAGCAGTACTTC. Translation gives CASSPGGGYEQYF.

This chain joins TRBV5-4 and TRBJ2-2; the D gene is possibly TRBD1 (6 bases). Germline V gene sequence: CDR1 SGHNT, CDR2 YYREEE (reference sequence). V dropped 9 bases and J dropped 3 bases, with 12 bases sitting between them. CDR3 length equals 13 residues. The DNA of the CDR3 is TGTGCCATATTCAGGGGCGACACCGGGGAGCTGTTTTTT. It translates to CAIFRGDTGELFF. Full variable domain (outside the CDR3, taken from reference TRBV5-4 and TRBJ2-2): ETGVTQSPTHLIKTRGQQVTLRCSSQSGHNTVSWYQQALGQGPQFIFQYYREEENGRGNFPPRFSGLQFPNYSSELNVNALELDDSALYLCAIFRGDTGELFFGEGSRLTVL.

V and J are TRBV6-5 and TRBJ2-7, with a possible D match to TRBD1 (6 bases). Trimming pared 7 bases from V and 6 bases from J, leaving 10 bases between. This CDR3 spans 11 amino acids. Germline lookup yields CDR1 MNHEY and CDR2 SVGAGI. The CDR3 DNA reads TGTGCCAGCACTATAGGGGGCGAGCAGTACTTC. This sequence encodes CASTIGGEQYF.

The CDR3 spells CASSQEEVAGPLEAFF. Written as DNA, the CDR3 is TGCGCCAGCAGCCAAGAGGAGGTAGCGGGACCCCTCGAAGCGTTCTTC. The chain employs TRBV4-1 and TRBJ2-1; the match to TRBD2 covers 8 bases. After removal of 0 bases from V and 15 bases from J, the junction contained 16 bases not matched to a gene. CDR1 is MGHRA, CDR2 YSYEKL, per germline. The CDR3 length is 16 residues.

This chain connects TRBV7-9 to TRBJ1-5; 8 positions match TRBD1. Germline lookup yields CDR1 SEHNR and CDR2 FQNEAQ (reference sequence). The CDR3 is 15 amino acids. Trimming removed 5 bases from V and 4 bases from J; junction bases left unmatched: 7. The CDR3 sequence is CASSLGTGKNQPQHF. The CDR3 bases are TGTGCCAGCAGCCTTGGGACAGGCAAAAATCAGCCCCAGCATTTT.

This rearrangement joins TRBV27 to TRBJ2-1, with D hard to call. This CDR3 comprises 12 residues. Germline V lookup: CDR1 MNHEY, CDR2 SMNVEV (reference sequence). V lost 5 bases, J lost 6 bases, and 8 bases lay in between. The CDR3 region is CASSVPGNEQFF. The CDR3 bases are TGTGCCAGCAGTGTGCCTGGCAATGAGCAGTTCTTC.

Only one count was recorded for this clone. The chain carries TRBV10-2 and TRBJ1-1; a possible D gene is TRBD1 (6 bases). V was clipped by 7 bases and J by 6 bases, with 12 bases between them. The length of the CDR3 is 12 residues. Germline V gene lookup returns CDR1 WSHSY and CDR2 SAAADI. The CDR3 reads CASKQGTPEAFF. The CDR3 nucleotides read TGCGCCAGCAAACAGGGTACCCCTGAAGCTTTCTTT.

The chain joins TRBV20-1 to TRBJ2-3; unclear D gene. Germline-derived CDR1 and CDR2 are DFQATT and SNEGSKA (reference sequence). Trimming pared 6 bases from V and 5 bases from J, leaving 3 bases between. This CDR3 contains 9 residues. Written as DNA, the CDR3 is TGCAGTGCCTTAGATACGCAGTATTTT. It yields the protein CSALDTQYF.

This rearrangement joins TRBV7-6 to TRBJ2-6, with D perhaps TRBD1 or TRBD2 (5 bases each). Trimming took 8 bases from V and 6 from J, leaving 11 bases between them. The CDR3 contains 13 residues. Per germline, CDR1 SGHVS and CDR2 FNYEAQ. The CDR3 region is CASGQGEANVLTF. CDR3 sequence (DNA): TGTGCCAGCGGGCAGGGAGAGGCCAACGTCCTGACTTTC.

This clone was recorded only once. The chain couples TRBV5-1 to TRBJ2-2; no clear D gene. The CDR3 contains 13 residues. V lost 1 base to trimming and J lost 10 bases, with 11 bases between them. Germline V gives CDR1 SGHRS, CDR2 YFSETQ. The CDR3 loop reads CASSLSPLKELFF. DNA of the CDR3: TGCGCCAGCAGCTTGTCTCCTTTAAAGGAGCTGTTTTTT. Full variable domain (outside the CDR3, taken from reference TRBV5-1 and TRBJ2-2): KAGVTQTPRYLIKTRGQQVTLSCSPISGHRSVSWYQQTPGQGLQFLFEYFSETQRNKGNFPGRFSGRQFSNSRSEMNVSTLELGDSALYLCASSLSPLKELFFGEGSRLTVL.

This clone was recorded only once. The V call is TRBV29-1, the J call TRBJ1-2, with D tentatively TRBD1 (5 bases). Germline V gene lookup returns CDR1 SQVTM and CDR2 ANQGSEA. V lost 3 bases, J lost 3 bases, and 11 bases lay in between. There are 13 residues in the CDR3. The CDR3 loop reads CSVDGEGYYGYTF. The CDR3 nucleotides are TGCAGCGTTGACGGGGAGGGGTACTATGGCTACACCTTC. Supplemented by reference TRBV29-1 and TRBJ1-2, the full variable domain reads SAVISQKPSRDICQRGTSLTIQCQVDSQVTMMFWYRQQPGQSLTLIATANQGSEATYESGFVIDKFPISRPNLTFSTLTVSNMSPEDSSIYLCSVDGEGYYGYTFGSGTRLTVV.

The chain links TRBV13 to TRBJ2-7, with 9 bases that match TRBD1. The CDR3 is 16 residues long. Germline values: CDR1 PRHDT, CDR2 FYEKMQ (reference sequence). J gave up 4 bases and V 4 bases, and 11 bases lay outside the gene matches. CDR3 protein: CASSSYPGTGPYEQYF. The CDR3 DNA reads TGTGCCAGCAGCTCCTACCCCGGGACAGGGCCGTACGAGCAGTACTTC.

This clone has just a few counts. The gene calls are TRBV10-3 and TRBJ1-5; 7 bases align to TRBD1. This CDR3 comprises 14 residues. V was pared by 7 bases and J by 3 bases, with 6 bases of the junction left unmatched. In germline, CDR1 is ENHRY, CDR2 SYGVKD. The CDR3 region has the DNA TGTGCCATCACCCTTGACAGGGTCAATCAGCCCCAGCATTTT. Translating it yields CAITLDRVNQPQHF.

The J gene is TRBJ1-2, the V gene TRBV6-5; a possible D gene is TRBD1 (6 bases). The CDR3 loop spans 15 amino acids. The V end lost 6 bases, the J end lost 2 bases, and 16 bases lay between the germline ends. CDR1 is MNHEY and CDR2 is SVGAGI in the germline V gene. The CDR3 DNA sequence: TGTGCCAGCAGCTCCGGACAGACTTTCAACTATGGCTACACCTTC. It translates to CASSSGQTFNYGYTF.